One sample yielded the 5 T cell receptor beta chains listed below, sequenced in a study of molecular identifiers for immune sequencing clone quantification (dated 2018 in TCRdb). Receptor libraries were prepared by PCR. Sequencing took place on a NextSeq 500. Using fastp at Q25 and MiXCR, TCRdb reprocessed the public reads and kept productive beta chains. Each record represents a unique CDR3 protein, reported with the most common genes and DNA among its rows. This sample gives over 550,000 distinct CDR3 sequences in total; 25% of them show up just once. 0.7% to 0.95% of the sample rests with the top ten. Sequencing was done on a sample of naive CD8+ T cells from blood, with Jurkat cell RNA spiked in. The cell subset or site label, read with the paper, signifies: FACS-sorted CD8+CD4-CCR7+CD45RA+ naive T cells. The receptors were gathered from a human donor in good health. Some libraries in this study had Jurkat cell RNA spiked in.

CDR3 sequence: CSARDRVLPGANVLTF. CDR3 coding DNA: TGCAGTGCCCGGGACAGGGTCCTACCTGGGGCCAACGTCCTGACTTTC. V is TRBV20-1 and J is TRBJ2-6; 9 bases fit TRBD1. This CDR3 has 16 residues. Unmatched junction bases numbered 8, after V lost 6 bases and J lost 2 bases. Germline assignment: CDR1 DFQATT and CDR2 SNEGSKA (reference sequence).

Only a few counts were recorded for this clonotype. Written as DNA, the CDR3 is TGTGCCAGCAAAAACAGGGGAGAGGTGGGTTTAGGCTACACCTTC. The encoded protein is CASKNRGEVGLGYTF. The genes are TRBV27 and TRBJ1-2, with 7 bases that match TRBD1. The CDR3 totals 15 residues. The germline gives CDR1 MNHEY, CDR2 SMNVEV (reference sequence). V lost 7 bases, J lost 8 bases, and 16 bases stayed unmatched.

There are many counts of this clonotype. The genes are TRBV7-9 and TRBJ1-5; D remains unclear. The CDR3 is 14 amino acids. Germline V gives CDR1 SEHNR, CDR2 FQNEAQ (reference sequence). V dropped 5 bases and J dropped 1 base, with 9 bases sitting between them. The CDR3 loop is CASSPSGSNQPQHF. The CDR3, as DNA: TGTGCCAGCAGCCCCTCAGGCAGCAATCAGCCCCAGCATTTT.

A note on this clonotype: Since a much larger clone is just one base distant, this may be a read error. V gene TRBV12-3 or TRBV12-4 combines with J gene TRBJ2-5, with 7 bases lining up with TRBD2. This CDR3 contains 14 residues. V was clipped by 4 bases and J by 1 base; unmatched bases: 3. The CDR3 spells CASSWWGGQETQYF. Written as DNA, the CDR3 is TGTGCCAGCAGTTGGTGGGGGGGCCAAGAGACCCAGTACTTC.

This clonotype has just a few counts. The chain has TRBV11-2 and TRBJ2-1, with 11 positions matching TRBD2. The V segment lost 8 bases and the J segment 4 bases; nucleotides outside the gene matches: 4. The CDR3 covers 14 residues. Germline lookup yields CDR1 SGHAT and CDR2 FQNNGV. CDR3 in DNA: TGTGCCAGCGGAACTAGCGGGAGATACAATGAGCAGTTCTTC. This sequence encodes CASGTSGRYNEQFF.